The T cell receptor beta chain described here comes from a study of T-cell memory formation after mild COVID-19. Each CDR3 protein is one row after TCRdb ran MiXCR on the 5' RACE reads. The repertoire holds 150,000 to 200,000 distinct CDR3 sequences, with over 10% as singletons. This clonotype showed up just a few times. Germline values: CDR1 SGHTA, CDR2 FQGTGA. Trimming took 4 bases from V and 3 from J, leaving 9 bases between them. The CDR3 length is 13 residues. The chain links TRBV7-3 to TRBJ1-1; no firm D call. Sequenced input: PBMCs or a T cell subset sorted from them (not recorded which). The sequence came from a man aged 18 to 35 who had mild COVID-19 (a few samples of this study predate the infection). Cell type and time point are not known. CDR3 DNA sequence: TGTGCCAGCAGCTGGACTACCGACACTGAAGCTTTCTTT. It codes for CASSWTTDTEAFF.